The 21 T cell receptor beta chains below all came from one sample that was sequenced in a study of graft-versus-host responses after intestinal transplantation. Graft-derived tissue was subjected to processing to liberate intraepithelial and lamina propria lymphocytes. Assay: immunoSEQ multiplex PCR; the TCRdb copy retains only in-frame clones and omits some. The top ten clones hold around 8.2% of a sample with some 20,000 clones, around 72% of them seen once. Sequencing was performed on ileum tissue, taken around 20 days after intestinal transplant. The receptors here all came from a human patient who received an intestinal transplant, so some T cells may come from the graft donor.

This chain connects TRBV5-8 to TRBJ2-1; 7 nucleotides match TRBD1. The CDR3 loop spans 14 amino acids. The ends lost 4 bases at V and 4 bases at J; junction bases unmatched: 5. Per germline, CDR1 SGHTS and CDR2 YDEGEE. The CDR3 DNA reads TGTGCCAGCAGCGGGGACAGTCGTTACAATGAGCAGTTCTTC. This translates into CASSGDSRYNEQFF. The full variable domain, its missing parts supplied by reference TRBV5-8 and TRBJ2-1, is EAGVTQSPTHLIKTRGQQATLRCSPISGHTSVYWYQQALGLGLQFLLWYDEGEERNRGNFPPRFSGRQFPNYSSELNVNALELEDSALYLCASSGDSRYNEQFFGPGTRLTVL.

The chain links TRBV6-1 to TRBJ1-3; 7 positions match TRBD1. Germline CDR1 reads MNHNS; CDR2 reads SASEGT. The CDR3 loop spans 15 amino acids. V gave up 4 bases and J gave up 2 bases; unmatched junction bases: 5. Written as DNA, the CDR3 is TGTGCCAGCAGTGGGGAGACAGGGACTGGAAACACCATATATTTT. Amino acid sequence: CASSGETGTGNTIYF.

V usage is TRBV5-1 and J usage is TRBJ2-7, with D possibly TRBD1 on 6 matching bases. CDR1 and CDR2 from the germline V gene are SGHRS and YFSETQ. The CDR3 has 15 residues. The V end lost 0 bases, the J end lost 1 base, and 11 bases lay between the germline ends. The chain's CDR3 is CASSLGGPRSYEQYF. The CDR3 DNA follows: TGCGCCAGCAGCTTGGGGGGGCCCAGGTCCTACGAGCAGTACTTC.

V usage is TRBV7-4 and J usage is TRBJ2-7, with 9 nucleotides matching TRBD1. Germline CDR1 reads SGHVT; CDR2 reads SQSDAQ. The V segment lost 5 bases and the J segment 2 bases; nucleotides outside the gene matches: 10. The CDR3 runs 16 residues. CDR3 residues: CASSRGTGKGTYEQYF. The CDR3 region has the DNA TGTGCCAGCAGCCGCGGGACAGGGAAGGGAACCTACGAGCAGTACTTC.

The chain couples TRBV7-9 to TRBJ2-7, with 9 nucleotides matching TRBD1. Germline V gene lookup returns CDR1 SEHNR and CDR2 FQNEAQ (reference sequence). Trimming at V came to 2 bases and at J to 3 bases, leaving 5 bases not matched to a gene. The CDR3 sequence is 15 residues long. The CDR3 protein is CASSLTGTGIYEQYF. In DNA form, the CDR3 reads TGTGCCAGCAGCTTAACCGGGACAGGGATCTACGAGCAGTACTTC.

The chain uses TRBV5-4 and TRBJ1-2, with D perhaps matching TRBD1 (5 bases). Germline CDR1 is SGHNT and CDR2 is YYREEE (reference sequence). CDR3 size: 14 residues. Between the trimmed V and J ends, which lost 2 bases and 3 bases, there was a span of 11 bases. The DNA of the CDR3 is TGTGCCAGCAGCTTCACAGGTACCGACTATGGCTACACCTTC. This encodes CASSFTGTDYGYTF.

This clone came up once. The chain uses TRBV14 and TRBJ2-3, with TRBD2 matching 9 bases. Germline lookup yields CDR1 SGHDN and CDR2 FVKESK. J lost 5 bases, V lost 2 bases, and 8 bases had no gene match. The CDR3 extends over 16 amino acids. The CDR3 region has the DNA TGTGCCAGCAGCCAACCTAGCGGGATTAGTCAAGATACGCAGTATTTT. Residues: CASSQPSGISQDTQYF.

The V gene is TRBV30, the J gene TRBJ1-2; the D gene is possibly TRBD1 (5 bases). V was cut by 2 bases and J by 3 bases, with 16 bases left in between. There are 15 residues in the CDR3. Germline V lookup: CDR1 GTSNPN, CDR2 SVGIG (reference sequence). The CDR3, as DNA: TGTGCCTGGAGTCCCGACCCAGGGAAATACTATGGCTACACCTTC. Translation gives CAWSPDPGKYYGYTF.

This sequence joins TRBV28 and TRBJ2-3, with 15 positions matching TRBD2. The V gene end was trimmed by 4 bases and the J gene end by 0 bases; junction bases not matched to a gene: 11. This CDR3 has 20 residues. From germline, CDR1 is MDHEN and CDR2 SYDVKM. Written as DNA, the CDR3 is TGTGCCAGCAGTTCATATACCGGGACTAGCGGGGGGTCTAGCACAGATACGCAGTATTTT. The encoded protein is CASSSYTGTSGGSSTDTQYF.

This clone has just one count. V gene TRBV4-2 combines with J gene TRBJ2-7, with TRBD2 matching 9 bases. Per germline, CDR1 LGHNA and CDR2 YNFKEQ. CDR3 length: 15 residues. Trimming took 3 bases from V and 3 from J; bases not matched to a gene: 6. The CDR3 sequence: CASSQGVAGVYEQYF. Written as DNA, the CDR3 is TGTGCCAGCAGCCAGGGGGTAGCGGGAGTCTACGAGCAGTACTTC.

The chain is built from TRBV4-3 and TRBJ2-2; 11 bases map to TRBD2. Germline-derived CDR1 and CDR2 are LGHNA and YSLEER. The CDR3 is 18 amino acids. J lost 5 bases, V lost 3 bases, and 11 bases had no gene match. The CDR3 nucleotides are TGCGCCAGCAGCCATCGTGGACTAGCGGGCATGGGGACCGGGGAGCTGTTTTTT. Translating gives CASSHRGLAGMGTGELFF.

The chain links TRBV4-1 to TRBJ1-2, with TRBD1 as a possible D gene (6 bases). Per the germline V gene, CDR1 is MGHRA and CDR2 is YSYEKL. CDR3 length: 19 amino acids. Trimming left V 4 bases short and J 1 base short, with 25 bases between. DNA for the CDR3: TGCGCCAGCAGCCTCAGTCCCTTAACAGGGTTTAATTTTAACTATGGCTACACCTTC. The encoded protein is CASSLSPLTGFNFNYGYTF.

The V gene is TRBV4-2, the J gene TRBJ2-7; 7 bases fit TRBD1. The J segment lost 3 bases and the V segment lost 3 bases, leaving 5 bases of the junction unmatched. Germline CDR1 is LGHNA and CDR2 is YNFKEQ. The CDR3 contains 14 residues. For the CDR3, the DNA is TGTGCCAGCAGCCACGCTACAGGGGACTACGAGCAGTACTTC. This codes for CASSHATGDYEQYF.

The J gene is TRBJ1-2, the V gene TRBV11-3; 8 positions match TRBD1. V lost 2 bases to trimming and J lost 4 bases; unmatched junction nucleotides: 9. CDR1 is SGHNT and CDR2 is YENEEA in the germline V gene. The CDR3 contains 16 residues. The CDR3 sequence is CASSLWDRSLGYGYTF. The CDR3 DNA reads TGTGCCAGCAGCTTATGGGACAGGTCCCTTGGCTATGGCTACACCTTC. The complete variable domain, with remaining parts taken from reference TRBV11-3 and TRBJ1-2, reads EAGVVQSPRYKIIEKKQPVAFWCNPISGHNTLYWYLQNLGQGPELLIRYENEEAVDDSQLPKDRFSAERLKGVDSTLKIQPAELGDSAVYLCASSLWDRSLGYGYTFGSGTRLTVV.

This clone turned up a few times. This chain connects TRBV19 to TRBJ2-1; TRBD1 matches 11 bases. The germline V gene encodes CDR1 LNHDA and CDR2 SQIVND (reference sequence). The CDR3 is made up of 16 amino acids. Germline trimming cut 3 bases from V and 8 bases from J; bases unmatched to any gene: 9. CDR3 amino acids: CASSMLRTGGWDEQFF. The CDR3 DNA reads as TGTGCCAGTAGTATGCTCAGGACAGGGGGCTGGGATGAGCAGTTCTTC.

By share, this clone counts as medium-sized (0.01 to 0.1%). This specimen includes other DNA sequences encoding the same CDR3. The chain has TRBV27 and TRBJ2-7, with 7 bases matching TRBD2. Trimming took 3 bases from V and 0 from J; bases not matched to a gene: 2. Germline lookup yields CDR1 MNHEY and CDR2 SMNVEV (reference sequence). The CDR3 runs 14 residues. CDR3 DNA sequence: TGTGCCAGCAGTTTGGGAGGGAGCTCCTACGAGCAGTACTTC. It encodes CASSLGGSSYEQYF.

This clone was recorded once. This chain links TRBV5-1 with TRBJ2-3, with 8 positions matching TRBD2. The junction had 2 bases not matched to a gene; V was cut back by 4 bases and J by 1 base. The CDR3 sequence is 14 residues long. CDR1 is SGHRS and CDR2 is YFSETQ in the germline V gene. The CDR3 protein is CASSDGGGTDTQYF. CDR3 DNA: TGCGCCAGCAGCGACGGGGGGGGCACAGATACGCAGTATTTT.

The V call is TRBV7-8, the J call TRBJ1-1; D unresolved. Between the trimmed V and J ends, which lost 5 bases and 2 bases, there was a span of 18 bases. The CDR3 covers 16 residues. The germline V gene encodes CDR1 SGHVS and CDR2 FQNEAQ. CDR3 sequence reads: CASSAPGGASNTEAFF. The CDR3 DNA reads TGTGCCAGCAGCGCGCCCGGAGGCGCGAGCAACACTGAAGCTTTCTTT. Full variable domain (rest looked up from reference TRBV7-8 and TRBJ1-1): GAGVSQSPRYKVAKRGQDVALRCDPISGHVSLFWYQQALGQGPEFLTYFQNEAQLDKSGLPSDRFFAERPEGSVSTLKIQRTQQEDSAVYLCASSAPGGASNTEAFFGQGTRLTVV.

V gene TRBV7-9 combines with J gene TRBJ2-1; 9 nucleotides match TRBD2. V was pared by 2 bases and J by 3 bases, with 2 bases of the junction left unmatched. CDR1 and CDR2 (germline): SEHNR, FQNEAQ (reference sequence). CDR3 size: 15 residues. CDR3 bases: TGTGCCAGCAGCTTAACTAGCGGGTACTACAATGAGCAGTTCTTC. Translation: CASSLTSGYYNEQFF.

This chain uses TRBV6-5 with TRBJ2-7; 11 nucleotides match TRBD2. With 5 bases clipped from V and 5 bases from J, the junction kept 8 bases outside the gene matches. CDR3 length equals 15 residues. Germline CDR1 and CDR2: MNHEY and SVGAGI. CDR3 coding DNA: TGTGCCAGCAGTACCTTAGCGGGGGGGCCGGACGAGCAGTACTTC. Its protein product is CASSTLAGGPDEQYF.

The sample holds a few counts of this clone. The chain links TRBV5-6 to TRBJ2-7; TRBD2 agrees at 7 bases. CDR1 is SGHDT, CDR2 YYEEEE, per germline. CDR3 size: 14 residues. V lost 0 bases and J lost 2; bases outside the gene matches: 2. CDR3 sequence (DNA): TGTGCCAGCAGCTTGGGGGGGGGAACCTACGAGCAGTACTTC. Amino acid sequence: CASSLGGGTYEQYF.